Presented here are 27 T cell receptor beta chains from one specimen sequenced in a study of cytomegalovirus exposure and HLA in healthy donors. Primers: 60 Vbeta forward and 13 Jbeta reverse. Only in-frame clones appear in the TCRdb table, and some are missing; sequencing was by immunoSEQ multiplex PCR. The sample records 150,000 to 200,000 clones, 70% to 75% being singletons. The sequenced material came from PBMCs. These receptors all stem from a man younger than 30 in good health and CMV-seropositive.

V and J are TRBV2 and TRBJ1-5, with D uncertain. The CDR3 covers 15 residues. The V gene's germline CDR1 is SNHLY and CDR2 FYNNEI. Trimming stripped 3 bases from V and 5 bases from J, with 14 bases between. The CDR3 loop reads CASSDVGQAHQPQHF. CDR3 bases: TGTGCCAGCAGTGACGTTGGCCAGGCGCATCAGCCCCAGCATTTT.

This chain uses TRBV6-1 with TRBJ2-5; 12 bases line up with TRBD1. CDR3 size: 15 residues. Germline V CDR1 and CDR2: MNHNS, SASEGT. Trimming took 6 bases from V and 4 from J; bases not matched to a gene: 6. The CDR3 loop is CASRTGTGGAETQYF. In nucleotides, the CDR3 is TGTGCCAGCAGGACCGGGACAGGGGGCGCAGAGACCCAGTACTTC.

About this clone itself: A junction end diverges from the germline sequence, so it may reflect a read error. The V call is TRBV7-9, the J call TRBJ1-1; D uncertain. CDR3 length: 12 residues. Germline values: CDR1 SEHNR, CDR2 FQNEAQ (reference sequence). CDR3 in amino acids: CASRETDSEAFF. As DNA, the CDR3 is TGTGCCAGCAGAGAGACGGACTCTGAGGCTTTCTTT. Variable domain in full (rest from reference TRBV7-9 and TRBJ1-1): DTGVSQNPRHKITKRGQNVTFRCDPISEHNRLYWYRQTLGQGPEFLTYFQNEAQLEKSRLLSDRFSAERPKGSFSTLEIQRTEQGDSAMYLCASRETDSEAFFGQGTRLTVV.

The chain uses TRBV7-2 and TRBJ1-1; D unclear. Germline V gene sequence: CDR1 SGHTA, CDR2 FQGNSA. This CDR3 comprises 13 residues. CDR3: CALSGGQDTEAFF. CDR3 DNA: TGTGCGCTATCTGGAGGGCAGGACACTGAAGCTTTCTTT.

The chain uses TRBV19 and TRBJ1-2; TRBD1 matches at 7 bases. V shed 7 bases and J 2 bases; nucleotides not matched to a gene: 7. The CDR3 extends over 14 amino acids. Germline loops: CDR1 LNHDA, CDR2 SQIVND (reference sequence). Here the CDR3 reads CASTTGYTNYGYTF. CDR3 DNA sequence: TGTGCCAGTACGACAGGGTACACGAACTATGGCTACACCTTC.

The chain has TRBV7-6 and TRBJ2-2, with TRBD2 identical over 12 bases. Losses at the gene ends were 7 bases for V and 2 bases for J; bases not matched to a gene: 14. Germline V gives CDR1 SGHVS, CDR2 FNYEAQ. This CDR3 spans 19 amino acids. Written as DNA, the CDR3 is TGTGCCAGCATGCCTAGTGGACTAGCGGGGATGCTAAACACCGGGGAGCTGTTTTTT. Translating gives CASMPSGLAGMLNTGELFF.

V and J are TRBV11-3 and TRBJ1-2; no firm D call. Germline V gene data show CDR1 as SGHNT and CDR2 as YENEEA. Trimming pared 5 bases from V and 7 bases from J, leaving 14 bases between. This CDR3 spans 13 amino acids. The CDR3 DNA reads TGTGCCAGCAGCCTCGGAAGGGAGCGTGGCTACACCTTC. Its translation: CASSLGRERGYTF.

This chain connects TRBV28 to TRBJ1-1, with a possible D match to TRBD1 (5 bases). Germline V gene data show CDR1 as MDHEN and CDR2 as SYDVKM. This CDR3 comprises 17 residues. V lost 3 bases and J lost 0, with 17 bases in between. This CDR3 is CASSFGGWGRMNTEAFF. The CDR3 nucleotides read TGTGCCAGCAGTTTCGGTGGCTGGGGGAGGATGAACACTGAAGCTTTCTTT.

The rearrangement uses TRBV7-6 and TRBJ2-2; weak D call: TRBD1 (5 bases). Germline V CDR1 and CDR2: SGHVS, FNYEAQ. The CDR3 totals 20 residues. Trimming removed 5 bases at V and 5 bases at J, with 30 bases between. This chain's CDR3 is CASSGLGLGRKGGVTGELFF. CDR3 sequence (DNA): TGTGCCAGCAGCGGCCTCGGGTTGGGGCGCAAGGGTGGCGTGACCGGGGAGCTGTTTTTT.

The genes are TRBV5-4 and TRBJ2-3; D possibly corresponds to TRBD2 (5 bases). Germline V gene data show CDR1 as SGHNT and CDR2 as YYREEE (reference sequence). The CDR3 sequence is 14 residues long. V was clipped by 5 bases and J by 2 bases, with 12 bases between them. This chain's CDR3 is CASRLDYITDTQYF. CDR3 DNA: TGTGCCAGCAGGCTCGACTACATCACAGATACGCAGTATTTT.

Only a few counts were recorded for this clone. The chain has TRBV11-2 and TRBJ1-2; no firm D call. V dropped 1 base and J dropped 4 bases, with 13 bases sitting between them. From germline, CDR1 is SGHAT and CDR2 FQNNGV. There are 15 residues in the CDR3. In DNA form, the CDR3 reads TGTGCCAGCAGCTTAGGTAGAGGGTACAGCTATGGCTACACCTTC. As protein: CASSLGRGYSYGYTF. Full variable domain (outside the CDR3, taken from reference TRBV11-2 and TRBJ1-2): EAGVAQSPRYKIIEKRQSVAFWCNPISGHATLYWYQQILGQGPKLLIQFQNNGVVDDSQLPKDRFSAERLKGVDSTLKIQPAKLEDSAVYLCASSLGRGYSYGYTFGSGTRLTVV.

The gene calls are TRBV5-1 and TRBJ2-3; 9 nucleotides agree with TRBD1. J was trimmed by 3 bases and V by 0 bases; bases with no gene match: 5. CDR1 and CDR2 (germline): SGHRS, YFSETQ. The CDR3 runs to 16 residues. CDR3 loop: CASSLAGTGPTDTQYF. CDR3 DNA: TGCGCCAGCAGCTTGGCCGGGACAGGGCCTACAGATACGCAGTATTTT.

This chain uses TRBV27 with TRBJ1-3, with 8 positions matching TRBD1. The CDR3 runs to 15 residues. Germline CDR1 is MNHEY and CDR2 is SMNVEV (reference sequence). After removal of 3 bases from V and 3 bases from J, the junction contained 4 bases not matched to a gene. For the CDR3, the DNA is TGTGCCAGCAGTTTGACAGGGGTTGATGGAAACACCATATATTTT. It translates to CASSLTGVDGNTIYF.

The chain carries TRBV6-1 and TRBJ1-1; 8 positions match TRBD1. J was trimmed by 1 base and V by 2 bases; bases with no gene match: 6. Germline loops: CDR1 MNHNS, CDR2 SASEGT. CDR3 length: 16 amino acids. In nucleotides, the CDR3 is TGTGCCAGCAGTGAACTGCCGGGGACAGGGAACACTGAAGCTTTCTTT. It codes for CASSELPGTGNTEAFF.

This clone was picked up a small number of times. The rearrangement uses TRBV7-9 and TRBJ2-5; D not resolved. Trimming took off 5 bases at V and 3 bases at J, with 10 bases between the two ends. Germline lookup yields CDR1 SEHNR and CDR2 FQNEAQ (reference sequence). This CDR3 is built from 13 residues. The CDR3 is CASSLTAEETQYF. Written as DNA, the CDR3 is TGTGCCAGCAGCCTCACAGCAGAAGAGACCCAGTACTTC.

This clone was detected only once. This chain links TRBV15 with TRBJ1-2, with D unresolved. The CDR3 contains 16 residues. Germline assignment: CDR1 LNHNV and CDR2 YYDKDF (reference sequence). Trimming took 0 bases from V and 0 from J, leaving 11 bases between them. CDR3 region: CATSRDLGRANYGYTF. CDR3 DNA: TGTGCCACCAGCAGAGATCTAGGGAGAGCTAACTATGGCTACACCTTC.

The rearrangement joins TRBV6-5 to TRBJ1-1; D is uncertain. This CDR3 has 13 amino acids. Germline V gene data show CDR1 as MNHEY and CDR2 as SVGAGI. Trimming took 2 bases from V and 4 from J, leaving 8 bases between them. CDR3: CASSYQAATEAFF. The CDR3 DNA follows: TGTGCCAGCAGTTACCAGGCAGCCACTGAAGCTTTCTTT.

This clone occurred once. Since the CDR3 does not end with the conserved phenylalanine or tryptophan, this likely comes from a read error. No DNA is shown, since the ends of the CDR3 on it are uncertain; the CDR3 is the one TCRdb lists. The chain has TRBV21-1 and TRBJ1-2; TRBD1 is the table's D call, not checked against the DNA. TRBV21-1 is deemed a pseudogene. The CDR3 length is 10 residues, termini included. CDR3 protein: CASSKENRAG.

The sample holds one count of this clone. The chain combines TRBV11-2 with TRBJ2-1; 8 positions agree with TRBD2. This CDR3 region has 14 residues. Losses at the gene ends were 1 base for V and 6 bases for J; bases not matched to a gene: 2. The germline V gene has CDR1 SGHAT and CDR2 FQNNGV. CDR3 region: CASSLAGTSNEQFF. CDR3 bases: TGTGCCAGCAGCTTAGCCGGGACTAGCAATGAGCAGTTCTTC.

The DNA of the CDR3 is TGCGCCAGCAGGCCGGGGGGTTTACCCGGGGAGCTGTTTTTT. Translating it yields CASRPGGLPGELFF. J is TRBJ2-2 and V is TRBV5-1; TRBD2 matches at 7 bases. CDR1 and CDR2 from the germline V gene are SGHRS and YFSETQ. The CDR3 has 14 amino acids. After removal of 5 bases from V and 6 bases from J, the junction contained 7 bases not matched to a gene.

The genes are TRBV5-4 and TRBJ2-2; tentatively, D is TRBD1 (6 bases). The V gene's germline CDR1 is SGHNT and CDR2 YYREEE (reference sequence). With 4 bases removed from V and 6 bases from J, the gap between germline ends came to 22 bases. This CDR3 is 17 amino acids long. For the CDR3, the DNA is TGTGCCAGCAGCCTCTCAGGGGTTCGGGTCGTGGCCGGGGAGCTGTTTTTT. Translated, it gives CASSLSGVRVVAGELFF. Looking up the rest from reference TRBV5-4 and TRBJ2-2 gives the full variable domain: ETGVTQSPTHLIKTRGQQVTLRCSSQSGHNTVSWYQQALGQGPQFIFQYYREEENGRGNFPPRFSGLQFPNYSSELNVNALELDDSALYLCASSLSGVRVVAGELFFGEGSRLTVL.

The J gene is TRBJ2-2, the V gene TRBV29-1; 10 bases match TRBD2. V lost 4 bases, J lost 3 bases, and 14 bases stayed unmatched. The CDR3 runs 18 residues. In germline, CDR1 is SQVTM, CDR2 ANQGSEA. The CDR3 here is CSVAGDSGRPGYTGELFF. Written as DNA, the CDR3 is TGCAGCGTTGCGGGAGATAGCGGGAGGCCGGGGTACACCGGGGAGCTGTTTTTT.

The genes are TRBV4-2 and TRBJ1-1, with unresolved D. V was pared by 1 base and J by 4 bases, with 16 bases between. CDR1 is LGHNA, CDR2 YNFKEQ, per germline. The CDR3 length is 16 residues. This CDR3 is CASSQVVGVLGTEAFF. The CDR3 region has the DNA TGTGCCAGCAGCCAAGTCGTGGGCGTTTTGGGCACTGAAGCTTTCTTT.

The CDR3 is CASSIGQRNSPLHF. CDR3 DNA sequence: TGTGCCAGTAGTATCGGACAGAGGAATTCACCCCTCCACTTT. V and J are TRBV19 and TRBJ1-6; possibly TRBD1 for D (6 bases). Per the germline V gene, CDR1 is LNHDA and CDR2 is SQIVND (reference sequence). The CDR3 consists of 14 residues. V lost 3 bases and J lost 7, with 10 bases in between.

This rearrangement joins TRBV18 to TRBJ2-7; TRBD2 agrees at 7 bases. The trim removed 2 bases at V and 2 bases at J, leaving 3 bases unmatched. The CDR3 spans 14 residues. Germline-derived CDR1 and CDR2 are KGHSH and LQKENI. The CDR3 loop is CASSPSSGAYEQYV. CDR3 DNA: TGTGCCAGCTCACCATCTAGCGGAGCCTACGAGCAGTACGTC.

The V and J genes are TRBV4-1 and TRBJ2-3; 7 bases are shared with TRBD1. Germline CDR1 MGHRA, CDR2 YSYEKL. V trimming: 9 bases; J trimming: 2 bases; junction bases outside the gene matches: 5. This CDR3 region has 13 residues. The CDR3 is CASRDSHTDTQYF. The CDR3, as DNA: TGCGCCAGTCGGGACAGCCACACAGATACGCAGTATTTT.

Details on this clone: Its ends do not fully match the called genes, so a read error is possible. The J gene is TRBJ1-1, the V gene TRBV7-9, with no clear D. This CDR3 has 13 amino acids. Per germline, CDR1 SEHNR and CDR2 FQNEAQ (reference sequence). Written as DNA, the CDR3 is TGTTCCAGCAGCTTCCAGAGGGACACTGAAGCTTTCTTT. Its protein is CSSSFQRDTEAFF.